This T cell receptor beta chain was recorded in a study of cytomegalovirus exposure and HLA in healthy donors. Whole-study results and caveats: An analysis that came later showed most CMV-associated TCR beta chains appearing HLA-restricted. Immune exposure was documented only through CMV serostatus. Some public TCRs appeared in many individuals, while most sequences were rare.

The CDR3 loop spans 15 amino acids. CDR1 is MNHEY, CDR2 SVGAGI, per germline. V was pared by 2 bases and J by 6 bases, with 13 bases between. PCR used 60 Vbeta primers and 13 Jbeta primers. Only in-frame clones appear in the TCRdb table, and some are missing; sequencing was by immunoSEQ multiplex PCR. The sample holds over 150,000 clones, more than 80% seen once. A note on this clone: The target antigen is unknown.

The sequence was collected from a woman between 25 and 40 years old in good health and CMV-seropositive. V gene TRBV6-5 combines with J gene TRBJ2-2, with D maybe TRBD2 (6 bases). Sequencing used PBMCs. CDR3 DNA sequence: TGTGCCAGCAGTTACGGGGGGAAAGGGGCCGGGGAGCTGTTTTTT. Its translation: CASSYGGKGAGELFF.